This TCR beta chain comes out of a study of blood T cell repertoires in COVID-19. Study at large: The United States, Italy and Spain provided the acute and convalescent COVID-19 samples. Nucleic acid was either cDNA or gDNA, and it came from T cells, B-cell-depleted T cells, or PBMCs.

Source study methods: Quantification of nucleated cells was approximated via reference gene primer amplification. Using immunoSEQ multiplex PCR, the repertoire was profiled, and TCRdb retains in-frame clones only, with some absent. That table is the source of V, J and clone size, and D and trimming were worked out from the DNA. The sample contains some 120,000 clones, about 86% of which appear only once. In germline, CDR1 is SGHKS, CDR2 YYEKEE (reference sequence). The CDR3 spans 17 residues. V was pared by 0 bases and J by 1 base, with 16 bases between. This rearrangement joins TRBV5-5 to TRBJ1-1; a possible D gene is TRBD1 (6 bases). Sequencing was performed on peripheral blood. The sequence was obtained from a woman aged 45-65 years with acute or convalescent COVID-19. CDR3 bases: TGTGCCAGCAGCTTGGTCGGACAGTCCCTCCAGAACACTGAAGCTTTCTTT. It yields the protein CASSLVGQSLQNTEAFF.